The TCR beta chain under discussion was sequenced for a study of shared clonotypes between healthy human individuals. Sequencing was at deep level. Libraries were prepared by immunoSEQ multiplex PCR; TCRdb keeps only in-frame clonotypes and omits some of them. The sample lists about 670,000 clones, 60% to 80% occurring once. The V and J ends lost 6 bases and 1 base respectively, with 10 bases between them. This CDR3 has 13 amino acids. The V gene's germline CDR1 is MDHEN and CDR2 SYDVKM. This receptor was taken from a woman aged 25-40 years in good health. The sample comprised memory CD4+ T cells sorted from blood. Subset given: CD45RA-negative fraction. J is TRBJ2-7 and V is TRBV28; D is ambiguous. DNA of the CDR3: TGTGCCAGCAGCCAAACACCGTCCTACGAGCAGTACTTC. It is translated as CASSQTPSYEQYF.